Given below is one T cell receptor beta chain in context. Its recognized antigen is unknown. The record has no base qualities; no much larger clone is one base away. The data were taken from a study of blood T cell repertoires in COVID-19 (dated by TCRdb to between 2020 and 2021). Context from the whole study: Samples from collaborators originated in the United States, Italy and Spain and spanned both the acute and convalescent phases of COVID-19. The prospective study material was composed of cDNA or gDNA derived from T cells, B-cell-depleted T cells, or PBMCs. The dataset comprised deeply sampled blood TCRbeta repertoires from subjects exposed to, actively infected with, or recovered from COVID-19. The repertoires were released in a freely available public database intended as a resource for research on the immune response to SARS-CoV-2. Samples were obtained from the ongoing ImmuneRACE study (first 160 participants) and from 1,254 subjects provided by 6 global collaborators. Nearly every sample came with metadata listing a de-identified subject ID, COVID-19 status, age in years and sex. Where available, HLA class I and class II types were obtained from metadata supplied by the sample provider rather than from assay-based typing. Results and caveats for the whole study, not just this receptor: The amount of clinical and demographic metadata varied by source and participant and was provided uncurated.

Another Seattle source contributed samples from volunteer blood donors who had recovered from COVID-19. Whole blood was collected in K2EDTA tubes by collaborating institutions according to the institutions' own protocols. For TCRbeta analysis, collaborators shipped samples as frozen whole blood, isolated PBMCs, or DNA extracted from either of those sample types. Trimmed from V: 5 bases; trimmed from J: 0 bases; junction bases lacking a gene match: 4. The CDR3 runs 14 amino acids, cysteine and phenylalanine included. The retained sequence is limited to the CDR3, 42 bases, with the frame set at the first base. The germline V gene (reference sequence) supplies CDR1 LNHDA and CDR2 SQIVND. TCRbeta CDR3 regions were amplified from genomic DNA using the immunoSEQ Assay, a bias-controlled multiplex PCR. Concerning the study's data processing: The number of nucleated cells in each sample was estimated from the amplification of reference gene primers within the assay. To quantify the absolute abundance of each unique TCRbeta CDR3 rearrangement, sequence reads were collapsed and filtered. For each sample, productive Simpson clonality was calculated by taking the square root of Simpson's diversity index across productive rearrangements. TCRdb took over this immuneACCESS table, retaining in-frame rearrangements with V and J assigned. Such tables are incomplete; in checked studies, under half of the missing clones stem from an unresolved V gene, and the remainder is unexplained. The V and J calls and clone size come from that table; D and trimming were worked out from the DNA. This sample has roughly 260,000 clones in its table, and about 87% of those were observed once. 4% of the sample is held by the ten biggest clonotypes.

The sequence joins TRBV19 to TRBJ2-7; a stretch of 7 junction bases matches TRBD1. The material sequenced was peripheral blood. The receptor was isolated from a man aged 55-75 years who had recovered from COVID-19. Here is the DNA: TGTGCCAGTAGTCCCGGGACAGCCTCCTACGAGCAGTACTTC. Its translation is CASSPGTASYEQYF.